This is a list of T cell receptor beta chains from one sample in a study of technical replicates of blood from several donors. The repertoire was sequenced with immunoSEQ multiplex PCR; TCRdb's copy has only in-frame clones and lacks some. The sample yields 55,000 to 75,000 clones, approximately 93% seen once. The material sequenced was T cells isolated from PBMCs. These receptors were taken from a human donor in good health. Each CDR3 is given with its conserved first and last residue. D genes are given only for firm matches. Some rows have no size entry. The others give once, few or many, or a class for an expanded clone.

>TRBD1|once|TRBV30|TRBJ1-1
CAWSVLWDRAPSEAFF
TGTGCCTGGAGTGTACTATGGGACAGGGCGCCCTCTGAAGCTTTCTTT
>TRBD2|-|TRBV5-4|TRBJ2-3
CASSLESGGPINTQYF
TGTGCCAGCAGCTTGGAGTCGGGAGGGCCTATAAATACGCAGTATTTT
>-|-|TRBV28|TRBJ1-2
CASSLRGGGYGYTF
TGTGCCAGCAGTTTAAGGGGTGGTGGCTATGGCTACACCTTC
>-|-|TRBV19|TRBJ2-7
CASRYSGVDEQYF
TGTGCCAGTAGGTACTCAGGGGTTGATGAGCAGTACTTC
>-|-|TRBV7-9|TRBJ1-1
CASSYRSFLQAFF
TGTGCCAGCAGCTACAGGTCCTTCCTTCAAGCTTTCTTT
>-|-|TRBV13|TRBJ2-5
CASSLALETQYF
TGTGCCAGCAGCTTGGCTCTAGAGACCCAGTACTTC
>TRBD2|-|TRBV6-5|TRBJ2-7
CASSYFGPAGGNEQYF
TGTGCCAGCAGTTACTTCGGTCCAGCGGGAGGAAACGAGCAGTACTTC
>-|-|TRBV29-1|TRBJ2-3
CSVCLVAGDTQYF
TGCAGCGTTTGCTTGGTGGCGGGAGATACGCAGTATTTT
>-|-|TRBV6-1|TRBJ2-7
CASSGSGNEQYF
TGTGCCAGCAGTGGATCAGGGAACGAGCAGTACTTC
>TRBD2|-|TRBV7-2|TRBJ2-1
CASSLGTSGIGEQFF
TGTGCCAGCAGCTTGGGGACTAGCGGGATAGGGGAGCAGTTCTTC
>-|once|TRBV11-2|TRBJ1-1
CASSLERDTEAFF
TGTGCCAGCAGCTTAGAGAGGGACACTGAAGCTTTCTTT
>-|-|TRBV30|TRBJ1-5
CAWSVLAGSDQPQHF
TGTGCCTGGAGTGTACTGGCAGGGTCGGATCAGCCCCAGCATTTT
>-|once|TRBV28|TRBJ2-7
CASTSTGIPYEQYF
TGTGCCAGCACCTCAACAGGGATCCCCTACGAGCAGTACTTC
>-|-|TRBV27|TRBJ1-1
CASGEGGNTEAFF
TGTGCCAGCGGGGAGGGGGGGAACACTGAAGCTTTCTTT
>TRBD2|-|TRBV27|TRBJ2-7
CASSFSLGEGLYEQYF
TGTGCCAGCAGTTTCTCCTTGGGGGAGGGCCTCTACGAGCAGTACTTC
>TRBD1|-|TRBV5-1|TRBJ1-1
CASRIGQGSTEAFF
TGCGCCAGCAGGATAGGACAGGGAAGTACTGAAGCTTTCTTT
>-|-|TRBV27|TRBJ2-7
CASSLVGPYEQYF
TGTGCCAGCAGTTTGGTGGGGCCCTACGAGCAGTACTTC
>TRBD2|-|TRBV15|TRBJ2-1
CATSRGLAGTNEQFF
TGTGCCACCAGCAGAGGACTAGCGGGAACTAATGAGCAGTTCTTC
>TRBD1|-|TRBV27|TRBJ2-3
CASSQGTGRGTDTQYF
TGTGCCAGCAGTCAGGGGACAGGACGGGGCACAGATACGCAGTATTTT
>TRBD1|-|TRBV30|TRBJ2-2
CAWRDPGQGVSGELFF
TGTGCCTGGAGGGACCCCGGACAGGGTGTTTCCGGGGAGCTGTTTTTT
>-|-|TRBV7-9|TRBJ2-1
CASSPAWNEQFF
TGTGCCAGCAGCCCTGCGTGGAATGAGCAGTTCTTC
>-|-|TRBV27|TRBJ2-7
CASRRGKRYF
TGTGCCAGCCGCAGGGGAAAGCGGTACTTC
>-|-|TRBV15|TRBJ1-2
CATRGGGSNYGYTF
TGTGCCACCAGAGGAGGAGGATCTAACTATGGCTACACCTTC
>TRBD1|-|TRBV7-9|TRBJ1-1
CASSLDEGQGNTEAFF
TGTGCCAGCAGCTTAGACGAGGGACAGGGGAACACTGAAGCTTTCTTT
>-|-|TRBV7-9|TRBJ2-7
CASSHRQFYEQYF
TGTGCCAGCAGCCATCGACAGTTCTACGAGCAGTACTTC
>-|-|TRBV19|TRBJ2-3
CASSIDLSPYTQYF
TGTGCCAGTAGTATAGATCTGAGTCCGTATACGCAGTATTTT
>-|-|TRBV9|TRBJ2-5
CASSGSGETQYF
TGTGCCAGCAGCGGGAGTGGAGAGACCCAGTACTTC
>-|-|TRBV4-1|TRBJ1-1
CASSQPVGGQMNTEAFF
TGCGCCAGCAGTCAACCCGTGGGGGGGCAGATGAACACTGAAGCTTTCTTT
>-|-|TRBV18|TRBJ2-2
CASSPRGMGTGELFF
TGTGCCAGCTCACCTCGCGGGATGGGCACCGGGGAGCTGTTTTTT
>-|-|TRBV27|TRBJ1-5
CASSLTGSNQPQHF
TGTGCCAGCAGTTTAACAGGTAGCAATCAGCCCCAGCATTTT
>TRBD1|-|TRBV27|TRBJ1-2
CASSWDRGSYGYTF
TGTGCCAGCAGCTGGGACAGGGGATCGTATGGCTACACCTTC
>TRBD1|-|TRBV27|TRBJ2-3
CASSQQGARDTQYF
TGTGCCAGCAGTCAACAGGGGGCAAGGGATACGCAGTATTTT
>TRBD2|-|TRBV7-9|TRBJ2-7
CASSLVIAGAGEQYF
TGTGCCAGCAGCTTAGTCATAGCGGGAGCTGGGGAGCAGTACTTC
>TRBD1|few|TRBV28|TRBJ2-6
CASSKPGTGSGANVLTF
TGTGCCAGCAGTAAGCCCGGGACAGGGTCTGGGGCCAACGTCCTGACTTTC
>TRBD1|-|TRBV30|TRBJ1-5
CAWTPGTGDNQPQHF
TGTGCCTGGACTCCCGGGACAGGGGACAATCAGCCCCAGCATTTT
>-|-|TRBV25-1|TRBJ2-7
CASTQGIPYEQYF
TGTGCCAGCACCCAGGGTATTCCCTACGAGCAGTACTTC
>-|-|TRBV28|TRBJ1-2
CASSTVYGYTF
TGTGCCAGCAGTACTGTCTATGGCTACACCTTC
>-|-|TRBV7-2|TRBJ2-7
CASSLLGPYEQYF
TGTGCCAGCAGCTTATTGGGCCCTTACGAGCAGTACTTC
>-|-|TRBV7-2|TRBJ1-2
CASSLNSVVGGYTF
TGTGCCAGCAGCTTAAACAGTGTAGTGGGCGGCTACACCTTC
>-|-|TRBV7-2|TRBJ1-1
CASSPRGGSEAFF
TGTGCCAGCAGCCCGAGGGGGGGCTCTGAAGCTTTCTTT